This entry lists 22 T cell receptor beta chains sequenced from one sample in a study of blood T cells in healthy people across ages. Together with a sample-barcoded 5' primer, a J-beta primer mix was included in a second PCR lasting about 7 to 11 cycles. TCRdb processed the 5' RACE reads anew with MiXCR; each CDR3 protein has one entry. The sample shows some 760,000 distinct CDR3 sequences, approximately 25% of them seen only once. The sample also formed part of further work on T cells of mothers and their children.

Material: blood. These receptor sequences come from a boy aged 5-17 years in good health.

The chain employs TRBV12-5 and TRBJ2-7; D is unclear. V lost 6 bases and J lost 1, with 4 bases in between. Germline lookup yields CDR1 LGHNT and CDR2 FRNRAP. The CDR3 loop spans 11 amino acids. DNA of the CDR3: TGTGCTAGTGGCCATTCCTACGAGCAGTACTTC. This gives the protein CASGHSYEQYF. The entire variable domain, with the rest obtained from reference TRBV12-5 and TRBJ2-7, is as follows: DARVTQTPRHKVTEMGQEVTMRCQPILGHNTVFWYRQTMMQGLELLAYFRNRAPLDDSGMPKDRFSAEMPDATLATLKIQPSEPRDSAVYFCASGHSYEQYFGPGTRLTVT.

This clonotype has a handful of counts. The genes are TRBV7-9 and TRBJ2-5; 9 nucleotides agree with TRBD2. The CDR3 spans 16 residues. Trimming cost V 4 bases and J 2 bases; bases outside gene matches: 8. Germline values: CDR1 SEHNR, CDR2 FQNEAQ (reference sequence). The CDR3 bases are TGTGCCAGCAGCTCCATAGCGGGGGCCCTACAAGAGACCCAGTACTTC. It codes for CASSSIAGALQETQYF.

The chain links TRBV7-2 to TRBJ2-2; 12 bases agree with TRBD1. Trimming took 2 bases from V and 3 from J; bases not matched to a gene: 7. The CDR3 is made up of 18 amino acids. Germline V gene data show CDR1 as SGHTA and CDR2 as FQGNSA. The CDR3 here is CASSLRPGQGAYTGELFF. Written as DNA, the CDR3 is TGTGCCAGCAGCTTACGCCCGGGACAGGGGGCTTACACCGGGGAGCTGTTTTTT.

V usage is TRBV11-2 and J usage is TRBJ2-7; D gene unclear. The V end lost 6 bases, the J end lost 3 bases, and 12 bases lay between the germline ends. The CDR3 length is 13 residues. CDR1 is SGHAT and CDR2 is FQNNGV in the germline V gene. Here the CDR3 DNA reads TGTGCCAGCAGTTTGGGCACAATCTACGAGCAGTACTTC. Protein product: CASSLGTIYEQYF.

The chain couples TRBV5-1 to TRBJ2-3; TRBD1 matches 7 bases. The germline gives CDR1 SGHRS, CDR2 YFSETQ. J was trimmed by 2 bases and V by 3 bases; bases with no gene match: 6. This CDR3 is built from 15 residues. The CDR3 reads CASSSRQGHTDTQYF. CDR3 nucleotides: TGCGCCAGCAGCTCGCGACAGGGCCACACAGATACGCAGTATTTT.

The chain employs TRBV4-2 and TRBJ2-2; 8 bases are a match to TRBD1. Germline V gene sequence: CDR1 LGHNA, CDR2 YNFKEQ. CDR3 length equals 15 residues. V shed 4 bases and J 3 bases; nucleotides not matched to a gene: 4. The CDR3 region is CASSPSDRDTGELFF. The CDR3 DNA sequence: TGTGCCAGCAGCCCCTCGGACAGGGACACCGGGGAGCTGTTTTTT.

The rearrangement uses TRBV7-2 and TRBJ1-1, with 7 bases identical to TRBD1. The CDR3 loop spans 15 amino acids. Losses at the gene ends were 3 bases for V and 0 bases for J; bases not matched to a gene: 4. Germline loops: CDR1 SGHTA, CDR2 FQGNSA. Here the CDR3 reads CASSFVRGVNTEAFF. The CDR3 nucleotides are TGTGCCAGCAGCTTCGTCAGGGGGGTGAACACTGAAGCTTTCTTT.

The CDR3 region is CSAGLANTDTQYF. The CDR3 coding sequence is TGCAGCGCGGGACTAGCGAACACAGATACGCAGTATTTT. The J gene is TRBJ2-3, the V gene TRBV29-1, with 10 bases that match TRBD2. This CDR3 spans 13 amino acids. With V trimmed by 7 bases and J by 2 bases, 3 bases remained unmatched. Germline CDR1 reads SQVTM; CDR2 reads ANQGSEA.

The chain uses TRBV29-1 and TRBJ2-1; no reliable D call. The CDR3 loop spans 12 amino acids. Trimming left V 3 bases short and J 3 bases short, with 6 bases between. Germline-derived CDR1 and CDR2 are SQVTM and ANQGSEA. This CDR3 is CSVDFSYNEQFF. The DNA of the CDR3 is TGCAGCGTTGACTTCAGCTACAATGAGCAGTTCTTC.

Only a few counts were recorded for this clonotype. V usage is TRBV6-6 and J usage is TRBJ2-4; 8 nucleotides agree with TRBD1. Germline V gives CDR1 MNHNY, CDR2 SVGAGI (reference sequence). The CDR3 sequence is 15 residues long. V trimming: 7 bases; J trimming: 1 base; junction bases outside the gene matches: 6. DNA for the CDR3: TGTGCCAGCACCCCAAACAGGGGGGCCAAAAACATTCAGTACTTC. Translated: CASTPNRGAKNIQYF.

The rearrangement joins TRBV6-6 to TRBJ2-3; 7 bases fit TRBD1. With V trimmed by 5 bases and J by 3 bases, 5 bases remained unmatched. This CDR3 is built from 14 residues. CDR1 and CDR2 from the germline V gene are MNHNY and SVGAGI (reference sequence). In DNA form, the CDR3 reads TGTGCCAGCAGTCACCCACAGGGGACAGATACGCAGTATTTT. This encodes CASSHPQGTDTQYF.

The chain links TRBV12-3 or TRBV12-4 to TRBJ2-1; 11 nucleotides line up with TRBD2. The CDR3 is made up of 16 amino acids. With V trimmed by 6 bases and J by 4 bases, 8 bases remained unmatched. In DNA, the CDR3 is TGTGCCAGCAGCCCTACACTAGCGGGGGTATACAATGAGCAGTTCTTC. Residues: CASSPTLAGVYNEQFF.

This clonotype has only a few counts. The chain combines TRBV7-8 with TRBJ2-1; D is ambiguous. V was trimmed by 3 bases and J by 7 bases, leaving 10 bases between them. Germline lookup yields CDR1 SGHVS and CDR2 FQNEAQ. There are 13 residues in the CDR3. This CDR3 reads CASSFQRDNEQFF. The CDR3 nucleotides are TGTGCCAGCAGCTTCCAAAGGGATAATGAGCAGTTCTTC.

The chain combines TRBV2 with TRBJ2-5; 11 bases are a match to TRBD2. The CDR3 is 14 amino acids. Per germline, CDR1 SNHLY and CDR2 FYNNEI. The junction had 6 bases not matched to a gene; V was cut back by 10 bases and J by 2 bases. DNA of the CDR3: TGTGCCACCGCTAGCGGGAGGTTACAAGAGACCCAGTACTTC. This gives the protein CATASGRLQETQYF.

V and J are TRBV7-9 and TRBJ1-2; a possible D gene is TRBD1 (5 bases). The length of the CDR3 is 16 residues. CDR1 SEHNR and CDR2 FQNEAQ come from the germline V gene (reference sequence). Trimming removed 4 bases from V and 4 bases from J, with 19 bases in between. In DNA form, the CDR3 reads TGTGCCAGCAGCTCCGCAGGGAGGGGATATGGCTATGGCTACACCTTC. It codes for CASSSAGRGYGYGYTF.

V gene TRBV5-1 combines with J gene TRBJ2-5, with D possibly being TRBD1 or TRBD2 (5 bases each). Trimming removed 2 bases at V and 3 bases at J, with 14 bases between. Germline CDR1 is SGHRS and CDR2 is YFSETQ. The CDR3 is 15 residues long. The CDR3 sequence is CASSLKGTPEETQYF. The CDR3 DNA reads as TGCGCCAGCAGCTTAAAAGGGACCCCTGAAGAGACCCAGTACTTC. The full variable domain, completed using reference TRBV5-1 and TRBJ2-5, is KAGVTQTPRYLIKTRGQQVTLSCSPISGHRSVSWYQQTPGQGLQFLFEYFSETQRNKGNFPGRFSGRQFSNSRSEMNVSTLELGDSALYLCASSLKGTPEETQYFGPGTRLLVL.

This clonotype was counted between two and nine times. The junction shows a germline mismatch at one end, possibly a read error. The rearrangement joins TRBV12-5 to TRBJ2-7, with D possibly being TRBD1 (7 bases). CDR1 is LGHNT, CDR2 FRNRAP, per germline. This CDR3 is built from 14 residues. The CDR3 bases are TGTGTTAGTGGTTTGGAGGGACAGAGCTACGAGCAGTACTTC. Translating gives CVSGLEGQSYEQYF. The whole variable domain, remainder taken from reference TRBV12-5 and TRBJ2-7, is DARVTQTPRHKVTEMGQEVTMRCQPILGHNTVFWYRQTMMQGLELLAYFRNRAPLDDSGMPKDRFSAEMPDATLATLKIQPSEPRDSAVYFCVSGLEGQSYEQYFGPGTRLTVT.

The genes are TRBV12-3 or TRBV12-4 and TRBJ2-1; tentatively, D is TRBD1 (6 bases). V lost 4 bases to trimming and J lost 9 bases, with 10 bases between them. CDR3 length equals 12 residues. The CDR3 loop reads CASSSLGAEQFF. CDR3 DNA sequence: TGTGCCAGCAGTTCATTGGGGGCTGAGCAGTTCTTC.

The CDR3 sequence: CSVANEKLFF. The CDR3 nucleotides read TGCAGCGTTGCGAATGAAAAACTGTTTTTT. This chain connects TRBV29-1 to TRBJ1-4; D call uncertain. V shed 4 bases and J shed 5 bases, with 2 bases lying between them. This CDR3 has 10 residues. CDR1 SQVTM and CDR2 ANQGSEA come from the germline V gene.

The chain couples TRBV15 to TRBJ2-5; D may be TRBD2 (5 bases). Germline V gene lookup returns CDR1 LNHNV and CDR2 YYDKDF (reference sequence). The CDR3 sequence is 14 residues long. Trimming stripped 1 base from V and 5 bases from J, with 11 bases between. The DNA of the CDR3 is TGTGCCACCAGCAGAGGGAGGTTCGAGGAGACCCAGTACTTC. It translates to CATSRGRFEETQYF. The complete variable domain, with remaining parts taken from reference TRBV15 and TRBJ2-5, reads DAMVIQNPRYQVTQFGKPVTLSCSQTLNHNVMYWYQQKSSQAPKLLFHYYDKDFNNEADTPDNFQSRRPNTSFCFLDIRSPGLGDTAMYLCATSRGRFEETQYFGPGTRLLVL.

The CDR3, as DNA: TGCAGCGTTGAAGGGAGGTCAGGGGACGAGCAGTACTTC. This sequence encodes CSVEGRSGDEQYF. The rearrangement links TRBV29-1 to TRBJ2-7; D might be TRBD1 (6 bases). This CDR3 region has 13 residues. V shed 1 base and J shed 5 bases, with 12 bases lying between them. Germline values: CDR1 SQVTM, CDR2 ANQGSEA.

This clonotype appeared a few times. The gene calls are TRBV19 and TRBJ2-5, with 7 bases aligning to TRBD2. The J call may be wrong; the DNA end is better matched by TRBJ2-1. The germline V gene has CDR1 LNHDA and CDR2 SQIVND (reference sequence). There are 15 residues in the CDR3. The CDR3 DNA follows: TGTGCCAGTAGTCTCTACTGGGGGACTACCTATGAGCAGTTCTTC. Translating it yields CASSLYWGTTYEQFF.